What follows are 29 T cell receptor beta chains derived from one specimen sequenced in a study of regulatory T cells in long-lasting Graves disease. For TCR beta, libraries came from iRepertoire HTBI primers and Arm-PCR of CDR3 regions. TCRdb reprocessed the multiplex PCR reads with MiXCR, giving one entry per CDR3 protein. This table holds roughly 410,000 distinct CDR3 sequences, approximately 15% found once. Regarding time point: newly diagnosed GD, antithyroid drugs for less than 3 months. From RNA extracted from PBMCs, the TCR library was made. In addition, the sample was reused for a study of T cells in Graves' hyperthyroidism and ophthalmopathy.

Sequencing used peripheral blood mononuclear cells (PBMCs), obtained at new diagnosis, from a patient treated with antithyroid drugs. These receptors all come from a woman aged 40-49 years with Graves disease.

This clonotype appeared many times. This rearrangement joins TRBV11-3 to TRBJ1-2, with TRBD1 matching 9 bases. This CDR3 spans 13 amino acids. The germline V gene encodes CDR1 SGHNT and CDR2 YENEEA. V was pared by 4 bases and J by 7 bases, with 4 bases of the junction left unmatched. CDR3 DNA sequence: TGTGCCAGCAGCTCGGGACAGGGCGGTGGCTACACCTTC. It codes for CASSSGQGGGYTF.

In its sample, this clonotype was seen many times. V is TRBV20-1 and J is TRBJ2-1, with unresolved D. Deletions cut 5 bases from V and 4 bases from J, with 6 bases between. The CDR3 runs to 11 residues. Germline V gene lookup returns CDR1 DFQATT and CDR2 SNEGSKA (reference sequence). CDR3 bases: TGCAGTGCTCCTGGATACAATGAGCAGTTCTTC. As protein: CSAPGYNEQFF.

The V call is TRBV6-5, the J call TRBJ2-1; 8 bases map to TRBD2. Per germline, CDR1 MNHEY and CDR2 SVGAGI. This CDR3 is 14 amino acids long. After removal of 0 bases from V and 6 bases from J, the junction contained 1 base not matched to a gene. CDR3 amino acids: CASSYSLAGNEQFF. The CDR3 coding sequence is TGTGCCAGCAGTTACTCCCTAGCGGGCAATGAGCAGTTCTTC.

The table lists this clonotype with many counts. The DNA for the CDR3 is TGCAGTGCTCCACAGGGTGTAGCTTTCTTT. It encodes CSAPQGVAFF. The chain recombines TRBV20-1 with TRBJ1-1; D is possibly TRBD1 (6 bases). V gave up 5 bases and J gave up 10 bases, with 11 bases separating them. This CDR3 contains 10 residues. The V gene's germline CDR1 is DFQATT and CDR2 SNEGSKA (reference sequence).

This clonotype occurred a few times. The CDR3 nucleotides read TGTGCCAGCGGGGGGGACAGTCGCCAGCAGTACTTC. Its protein product is CASGGDSRQQYF. The chain joins TRBV2 to TRBJ2-7, with D perhaps being TRBD1 or TRBD2 (7 bases each). The germline V gene encodes CDR1 SNHLY and CDR2 FYNNEI. The CDR3 spans 12 residues. Trimming cost V 8 bases and J 8 bases, with 16 bases left between them.

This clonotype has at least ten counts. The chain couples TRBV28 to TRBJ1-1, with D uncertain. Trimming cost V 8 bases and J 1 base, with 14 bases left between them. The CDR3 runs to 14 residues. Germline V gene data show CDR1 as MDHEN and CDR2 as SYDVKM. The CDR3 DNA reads TGTGCCAGCCCCCGCCCGGGAACGAACACTGAAGCTTTCTTT. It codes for CASPRPGTNTEAFF.

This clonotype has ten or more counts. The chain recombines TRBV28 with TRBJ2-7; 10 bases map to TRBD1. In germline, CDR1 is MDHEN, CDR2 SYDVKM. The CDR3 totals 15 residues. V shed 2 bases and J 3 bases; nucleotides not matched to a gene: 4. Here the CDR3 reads CASSLHRTGGYEQYF. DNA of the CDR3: TGTGCCAGCAGTTTACACCGGACAGGGGGCTACGAGCAGTACTTC.

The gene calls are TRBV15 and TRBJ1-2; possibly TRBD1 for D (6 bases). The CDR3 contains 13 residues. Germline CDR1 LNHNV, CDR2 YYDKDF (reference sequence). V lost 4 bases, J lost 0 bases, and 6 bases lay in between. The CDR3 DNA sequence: TGTGCCACCAGCACAGGGGCTAACTATGGCTACACCTTC. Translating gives CATSTGANYGYTF.

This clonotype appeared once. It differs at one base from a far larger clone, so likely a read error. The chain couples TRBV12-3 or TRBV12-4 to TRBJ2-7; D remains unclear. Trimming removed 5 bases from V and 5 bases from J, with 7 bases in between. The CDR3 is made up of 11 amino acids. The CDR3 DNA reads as TGTGCCAGCAGTGAAGACAACGAGCAGTACTTC. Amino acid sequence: CASSEDNEQYF.

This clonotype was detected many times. CDR3: CSVEGAGDHYGYTF. The CDR3 coding sequence is TGCAGCGTTGAAGGGGCAGGGGACCACTATGGCTACACCTTC. The chain has TRBV29-1 and TRBJ1-2, with D perhaps TRBD1 (6 bases). Germline CDR1 reads SQVTM; CDR2 reads ANQGSEA. There are 14 residues in the CDR3. V was pared by 1 base and J by 3 bases, with 12 bases between. Supplemented by reference TRBV29-1 and TRBJ1-2, the full variable domain reads SAVISQKPSRDICQRGTSLTIQCQVDSQVTMMFWYRQQPGQSLTLIATANQGSEATYESGFVIDKFPISRPNLTFSTLTVSNMSPEDSSIYLCSVEGAGDHYGYTFGSGTRLTVV.

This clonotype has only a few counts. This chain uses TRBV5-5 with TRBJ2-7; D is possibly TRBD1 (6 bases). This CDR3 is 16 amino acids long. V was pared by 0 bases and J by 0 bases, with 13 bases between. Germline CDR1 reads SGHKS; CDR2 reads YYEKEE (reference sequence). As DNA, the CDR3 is TGTGCCAGCAGCTTGGTTTCCGGACAGAGCTCCTACGAGCAGTACTTC. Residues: CASSLVSGQSSYEQYF. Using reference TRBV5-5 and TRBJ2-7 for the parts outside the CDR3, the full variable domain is DAGVTQSPTHLIKTRGQQVTLRCSPISGHKSVSWYQQVLGQGPQFIFQYYEKEERGRGNFPDRFSARQFPNYSSELNVNALLLGDSALYLCASSLVSGQSSYEQYFGPGTRLTVT.

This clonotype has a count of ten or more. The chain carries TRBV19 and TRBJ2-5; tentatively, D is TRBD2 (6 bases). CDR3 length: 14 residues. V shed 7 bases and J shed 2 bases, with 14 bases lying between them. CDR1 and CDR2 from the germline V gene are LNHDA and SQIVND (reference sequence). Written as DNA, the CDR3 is TGTGCCAGTAATCCACAGGAGGGTCAAGAGACCCAGTACTTC. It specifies CASNPQEGQETQYF.

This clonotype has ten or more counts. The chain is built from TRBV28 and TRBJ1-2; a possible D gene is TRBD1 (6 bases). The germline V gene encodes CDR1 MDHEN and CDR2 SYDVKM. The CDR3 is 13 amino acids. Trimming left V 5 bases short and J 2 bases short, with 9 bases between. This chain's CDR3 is CASSEQGNYGYTF. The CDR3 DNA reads TGTGCCAGCAGTGAACAGGGAAACTATGGCTACACCTTC.

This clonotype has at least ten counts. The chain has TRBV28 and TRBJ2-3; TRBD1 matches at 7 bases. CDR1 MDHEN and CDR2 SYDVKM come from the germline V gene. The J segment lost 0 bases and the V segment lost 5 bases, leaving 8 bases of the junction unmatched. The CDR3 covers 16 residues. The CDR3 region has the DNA TGTGCCAGCAGTGCCCCCCGGACAGGTAGCACAGATACGCAGTATTTT. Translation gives CASSAPRTGSTDTQYF.

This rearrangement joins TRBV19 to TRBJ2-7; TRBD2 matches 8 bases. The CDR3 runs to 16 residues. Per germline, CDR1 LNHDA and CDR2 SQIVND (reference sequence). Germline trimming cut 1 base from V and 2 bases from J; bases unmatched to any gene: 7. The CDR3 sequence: CASSIGRGAGAYEQYF. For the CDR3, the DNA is TGTGCCAGTAGTATAGGGCGGGGGGCGGGAGCCTACGAGCAGTACTTC.

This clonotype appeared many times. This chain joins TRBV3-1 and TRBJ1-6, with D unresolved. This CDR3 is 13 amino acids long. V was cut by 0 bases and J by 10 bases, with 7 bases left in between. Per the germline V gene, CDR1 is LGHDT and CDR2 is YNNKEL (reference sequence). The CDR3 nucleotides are TGTGCCAGCAGCCAAGATGGAGAGTCACCCCTCCACTTT. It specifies CASSQDGESPLHF. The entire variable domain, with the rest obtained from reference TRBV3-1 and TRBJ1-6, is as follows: DTAVSQTPKYLVTQMGNDKSIKCEQNLGHDTMYWYKQDSKKFLKIMFSYNNKELIINETVPNRFSPKSPDKAHLNLHINSLELGDSAVYFCASSQDGESPLHFGNGTRLTVT.

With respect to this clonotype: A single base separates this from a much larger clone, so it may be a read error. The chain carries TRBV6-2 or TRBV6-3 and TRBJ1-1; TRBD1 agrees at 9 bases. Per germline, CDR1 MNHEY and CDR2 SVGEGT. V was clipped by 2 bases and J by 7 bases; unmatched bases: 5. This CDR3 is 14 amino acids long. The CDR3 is CASSYGGQGREAFF. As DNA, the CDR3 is TGTGCCAGCAGTTACGGGGGACAGGGACGTGAAGCTTTCTTT.

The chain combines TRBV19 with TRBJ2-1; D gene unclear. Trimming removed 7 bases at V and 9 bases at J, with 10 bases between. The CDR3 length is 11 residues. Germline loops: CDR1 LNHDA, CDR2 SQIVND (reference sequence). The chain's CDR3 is CASTPGGEQFF. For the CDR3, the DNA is TGTGCCAGTACCCCAGGCGGTGAGCAGTTCTTC.

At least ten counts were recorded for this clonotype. CDR3 nucleotides: TGTGCCAGCAGCTTAGTTGGGGGAACAGATACGCAGTATTTT. Encoded protein: CASSLVGGTDTQYF. The chain couples TRBV7-8 to TRBJ2-3; possibly TRBD1 or TRBD2 for D (5 bases each). CDR3 length equals 14 residues. Germline-derived CDR1 and CDR2 are SGHVS and FQNEAQ. V gave up 1 base and J gave up 3 bases, with 8 bases separating them.

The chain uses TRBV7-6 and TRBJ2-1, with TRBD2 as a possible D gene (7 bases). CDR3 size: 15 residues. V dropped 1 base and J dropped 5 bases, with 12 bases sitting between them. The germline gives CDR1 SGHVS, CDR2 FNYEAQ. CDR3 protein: CASSLVGGEDNEQFF. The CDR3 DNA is TGTGCCAGCAGCTTAGTAGGGGGGGAGGACAATGAGCAGTTCTTC.

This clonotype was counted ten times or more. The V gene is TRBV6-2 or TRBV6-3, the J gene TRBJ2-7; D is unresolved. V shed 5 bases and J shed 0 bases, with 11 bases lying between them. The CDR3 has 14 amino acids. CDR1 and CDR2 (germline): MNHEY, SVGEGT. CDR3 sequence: CASSEEGFSYEQYF. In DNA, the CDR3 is TGTGCCAGCAGTGAGGAAGGATTCTCCTACGAGCAGTACTTC.

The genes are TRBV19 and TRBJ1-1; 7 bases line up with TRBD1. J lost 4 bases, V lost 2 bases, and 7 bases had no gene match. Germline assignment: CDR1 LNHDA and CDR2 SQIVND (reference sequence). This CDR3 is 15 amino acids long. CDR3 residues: CASSILTGQPTEAFF. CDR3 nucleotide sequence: TGTGCCAGTAGTATACTGACGGGACAGCCCACTGAAGCTTTCTTT.

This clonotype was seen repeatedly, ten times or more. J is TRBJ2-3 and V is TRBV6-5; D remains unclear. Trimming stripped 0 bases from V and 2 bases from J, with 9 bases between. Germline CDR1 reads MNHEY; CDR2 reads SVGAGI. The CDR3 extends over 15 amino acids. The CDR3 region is CASSYSPGVTDTQYF. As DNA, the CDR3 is TGTGCCAGCAGTTACTCTCCTGGAGTCACAGATACGCAGTATTTT.

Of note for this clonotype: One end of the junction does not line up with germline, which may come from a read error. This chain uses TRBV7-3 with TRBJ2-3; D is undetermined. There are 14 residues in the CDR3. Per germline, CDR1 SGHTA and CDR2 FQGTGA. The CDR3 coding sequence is TGTGCCAGCGGCTTAGGACCATCATCAGATACGCAGTATTTT. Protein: CASGLGPSSDTQYF. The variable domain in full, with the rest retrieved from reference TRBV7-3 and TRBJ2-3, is GAGVSQTPSNKVTEKGKYVELRCDPISGHTALYWYRQSLGQGPEFLIYFQGTGAADDSGLPNDRFFAVRPEGSVSTLKIQRTERGDSAVYLCASGLGPSSDTQYFGPGTRLTVL.

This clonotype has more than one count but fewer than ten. DNA of the CDR3: TGCAGTGCTACAGGGACGGAGAATGGCTACACCTTC. This sequence encodes CSATGTENGYTF. The chain uses TRBV20-1 and TRBJ1-2; D perhaps matches TRBD1 (5 bases). Germline CDR1 reads DFQATT; CDR2 reads SNEGSKA (reference sequence). The length of the CDR3 is 12 residues. The V and J ends lost 4 bases and 6 bases respectively, with 12 bases between them.

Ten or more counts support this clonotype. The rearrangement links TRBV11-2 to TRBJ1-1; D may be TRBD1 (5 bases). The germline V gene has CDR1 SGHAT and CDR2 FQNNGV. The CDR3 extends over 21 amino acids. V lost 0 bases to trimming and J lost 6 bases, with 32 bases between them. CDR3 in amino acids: CASSLDGTSGAQDSQISEAFF. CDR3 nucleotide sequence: TGTGCCAGCAGCTTAGACGGAACGAGTGGCGCCCAAGACAGCCAGATTTCTGAAGCTTTCTTT.

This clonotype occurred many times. CDR3 sequence reads: CASSVTDSENSPLHF. CDR3 coding DNA: TGTGCCAGCAGCGTGACGGACAGCGAAAATTCACCCCTCCACTTT. This chain links TRBV9 with TRBJ1-6, with D maybe TRBD1 (6 bases). V was cut by 2 bases and J by 7 bases, with 13 bases left in between. The CDR3 is 15 amino acids. In germline, CDR1 is SGDLS, CDR2 YYNGEE.

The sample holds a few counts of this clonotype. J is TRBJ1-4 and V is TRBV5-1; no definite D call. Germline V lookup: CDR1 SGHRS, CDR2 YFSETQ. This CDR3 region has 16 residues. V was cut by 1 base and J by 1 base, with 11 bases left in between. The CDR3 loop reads CASSLNGWGTNEKLFF. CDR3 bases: TGCGCCAGCAGCTTGAACGGTTGGGGAACTAATGAAAAACTGTTTTTT.

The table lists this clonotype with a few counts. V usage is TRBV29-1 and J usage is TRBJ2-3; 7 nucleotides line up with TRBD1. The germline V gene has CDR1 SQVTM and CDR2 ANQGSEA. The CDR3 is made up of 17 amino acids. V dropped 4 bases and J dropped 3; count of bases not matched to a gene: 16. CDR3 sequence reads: CSVAGGSQGFGTDTQYF. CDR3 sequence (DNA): TGCAGCGTTGCAGGGGGTTCACAGGGGTTTGGAACAGATACGCAGTATTTT.